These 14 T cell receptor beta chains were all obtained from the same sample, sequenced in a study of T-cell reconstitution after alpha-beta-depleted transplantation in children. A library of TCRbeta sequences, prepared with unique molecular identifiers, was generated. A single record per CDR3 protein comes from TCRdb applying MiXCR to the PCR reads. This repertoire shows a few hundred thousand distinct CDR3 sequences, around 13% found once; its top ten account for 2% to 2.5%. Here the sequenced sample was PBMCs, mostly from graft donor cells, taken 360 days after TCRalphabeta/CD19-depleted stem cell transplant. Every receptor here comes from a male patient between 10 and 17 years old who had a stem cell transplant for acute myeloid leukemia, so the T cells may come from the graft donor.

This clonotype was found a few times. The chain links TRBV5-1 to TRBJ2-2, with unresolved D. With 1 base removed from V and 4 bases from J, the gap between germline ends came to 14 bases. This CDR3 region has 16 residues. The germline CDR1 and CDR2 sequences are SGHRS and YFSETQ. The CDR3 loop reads CASSLFLRWGTGELFF. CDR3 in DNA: TGCGCCAGCAGCTTGTTTCTGCGGTGGGGCACCGGGGAGCTGTTTTTT.

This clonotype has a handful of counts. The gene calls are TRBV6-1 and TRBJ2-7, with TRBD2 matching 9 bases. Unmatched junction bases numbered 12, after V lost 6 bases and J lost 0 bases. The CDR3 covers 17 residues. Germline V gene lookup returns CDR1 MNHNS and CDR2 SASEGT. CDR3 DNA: TGTGCCAGCAGCCCGGGACTAGCCAAAGTGAGCTCCTACGAGCAGTACTTC. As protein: CASSPGLAKVSSYEQYF.

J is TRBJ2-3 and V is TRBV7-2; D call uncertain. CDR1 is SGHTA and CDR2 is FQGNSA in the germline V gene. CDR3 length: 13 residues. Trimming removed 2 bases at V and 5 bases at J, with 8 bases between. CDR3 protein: CASSLSRLDTQYF. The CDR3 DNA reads TGTGCCAGCAGCTTATCGCGATTAGATACGCAGTATTTT.

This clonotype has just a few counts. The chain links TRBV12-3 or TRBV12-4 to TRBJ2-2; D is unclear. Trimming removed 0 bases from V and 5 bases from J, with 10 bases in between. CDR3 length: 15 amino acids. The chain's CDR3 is CASSLATGGTGELFF. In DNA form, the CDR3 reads TGTGCCAGCAGTTTAGCTACGGGCGGAACCGGGGAGCTGTTTTTT.

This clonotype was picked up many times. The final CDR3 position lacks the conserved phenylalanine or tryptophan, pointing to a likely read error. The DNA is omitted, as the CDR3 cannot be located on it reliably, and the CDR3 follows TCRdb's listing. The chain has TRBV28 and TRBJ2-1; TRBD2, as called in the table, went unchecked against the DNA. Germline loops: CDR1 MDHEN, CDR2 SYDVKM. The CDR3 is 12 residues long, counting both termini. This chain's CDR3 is CASSPPGLAPFL.

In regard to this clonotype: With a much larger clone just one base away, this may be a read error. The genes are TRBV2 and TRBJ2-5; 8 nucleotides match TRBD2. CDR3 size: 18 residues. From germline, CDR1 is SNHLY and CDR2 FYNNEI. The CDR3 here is CTSSFGAGVVASQETQYF. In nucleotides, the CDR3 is TGTACCAGCAGTTTTGGAGCGGGAGTTGTCGCGAGTCAAGAGACCCAGTACTTC.

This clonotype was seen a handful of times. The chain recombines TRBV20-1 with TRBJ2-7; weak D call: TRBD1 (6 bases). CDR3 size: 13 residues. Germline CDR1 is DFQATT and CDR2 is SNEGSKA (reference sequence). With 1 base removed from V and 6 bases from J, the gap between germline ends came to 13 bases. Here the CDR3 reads CSARVPGASEQYF. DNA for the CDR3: TGCAGTGCTAGAGTGCCAGGGGCCTCCGAGCAGTACTTC.

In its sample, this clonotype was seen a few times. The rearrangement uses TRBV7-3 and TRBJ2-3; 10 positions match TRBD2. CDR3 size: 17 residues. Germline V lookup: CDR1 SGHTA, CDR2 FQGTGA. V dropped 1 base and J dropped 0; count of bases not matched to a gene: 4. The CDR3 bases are TGTGCCAGCAGCTTAAAAGGGACTAGCGTCAGCACAGATACGCAGTATTTT. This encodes CASSLKGTSVSTDTQYF.

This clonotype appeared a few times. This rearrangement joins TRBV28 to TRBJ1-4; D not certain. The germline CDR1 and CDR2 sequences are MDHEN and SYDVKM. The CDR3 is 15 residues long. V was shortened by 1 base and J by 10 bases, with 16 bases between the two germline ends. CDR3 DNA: TGTGCCAGCAGTTTATCCCCCGACCGACTGGGAAAACTGTTTTTT. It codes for CASSLSPDRLGKLFF.

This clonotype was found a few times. CDR3 loop: CASSTGGNYNEQFF. The DNA of the CDR3 is TGTGCCAGCAGTACGGGAGGGAACTACAATGAGCAGTTCTTC. The V and J genes are TRBV6-2 or TRBV6-3 and TRBJ2-1; 8 bases align to TRBD2. The CDR3 is made up of 14 amino acids. J was trimmed by 3 bases and V by 5 bases; bases with no gene match: 3. The germline V gene encodes CDR1 MNHEY and CDR2 SVGEGT.

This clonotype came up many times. CDR3 nucleotides: TGTGCCACCGGCCATTCCGGCGACGAGCAGTACTTC. This translates into CATGHSGDEQYF. The J gene is TRBJ2-7, the V gene TRBV10-3, with D hard to call. Trimming pared 10 bases from V and 5 bases from J, leaving 15 bases between. The CDR3 covers 12 residues. The germline V gene encodes CDR1 ENHRY and CDR2 SYGVKD.

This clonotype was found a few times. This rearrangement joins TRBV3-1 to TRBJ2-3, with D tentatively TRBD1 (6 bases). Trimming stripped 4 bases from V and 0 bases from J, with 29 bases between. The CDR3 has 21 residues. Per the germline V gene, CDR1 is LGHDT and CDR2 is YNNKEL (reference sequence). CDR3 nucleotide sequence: TGTGCCAGCAGCCCAGAGCACAGGGCCATACTACCCAACAAGAGCACAGATACGCAGTATTTT. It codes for CASSPEHRAILPNKSTDTQYF.

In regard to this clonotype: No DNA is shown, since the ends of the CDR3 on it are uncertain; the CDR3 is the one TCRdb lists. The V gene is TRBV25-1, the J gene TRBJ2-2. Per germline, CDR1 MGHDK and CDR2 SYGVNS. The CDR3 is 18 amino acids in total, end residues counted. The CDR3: CASRVLHTPSRAPGSCFF.

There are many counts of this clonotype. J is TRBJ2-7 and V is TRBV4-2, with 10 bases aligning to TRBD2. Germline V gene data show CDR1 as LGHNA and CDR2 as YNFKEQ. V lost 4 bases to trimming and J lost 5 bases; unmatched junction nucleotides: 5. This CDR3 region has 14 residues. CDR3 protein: CASSPGLANNEQYF. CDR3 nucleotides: TGTGCCAGCAGCCCGGGACTAGCGAACAACGAGCAGTACTTC.